These T cell receptor beta chains were read from a single sample in a study of blood T cell repertoires in COVID-19. Data came from immunoSEQ multiplex PCR; TCRdb stores just in-frame clones and leaves some out. This repertoire shows 150,000 or so clones, 86% found once; its top ten account for about 4.5%. The specimen was PBMCs or T cells enriched from blood (not recorded which). The receptors were sampled from a man aged 50 to 60 who had recovered from COVID-19. The CDR3 runs from the conserved cysteine through the conserved F or W. The D gene is left open where the match is weak. Size is omitted from some rows. Given values are once, few, many or a class for expanded clones.

v_gene	d_gene	j_gene	abundance	CDR3aa	CDR3nt
TRBV6-1	TRBD2	TRBJ2-2	-	CASCERGANTGELFF	TGTGCCAGCTGTGAGCGGGGGGCGAACACCGGGGAGCTGTTTTTT
TRBV24-1	TRBD2	TRBJ2-7	-	CATSAPRESSEQYF	TGTGCCACCAGTGCCCCGCGGGAGTCGAGTGAGCAGTACTTC
TRBV5-1	-	TRBJ2-3	-	CASRTFGGDTDTQYF	TGCGCCAGCAGGACTTTCGGGGGAGACACAGATACGCAGTATTTT
TRBV9	TRBD2	TRBJ2-1	medium-sized	CASSDRTSGTNNEQFF	TGTGCCAGCAGCGACCGGACTAGCGGGACCAACAATGAGCAGTTCTTC
TRBV7-9	TRBD2	TRBJ2-1	-	CASRLAGGSDEQFF	TGTGCCAGCAGGTTGGCGGGGGGGAGCGATGAGCAGTTCTTC
TRBV5-1	-	TRBJ1-5	-	CASSLGDFGQPQHF	TGCGCCAGCAGCTTGGGGGACTTCGGTCAGCCCCAGCATTTT
TRBV27	-	TRBJ1-5	-	CASSFERERSNQPQHF	TGTGCCAGCAGTTTCGAACGGGAAAGGAGCAATCAGCCCCAGCATTTT
TRBV19	TRBD1	TRBJ1-2	-	CASSPRTGFGYTF	TGTGCCAGTAGTCCAAGGACAGGGTTCGGCTACACCTTC
TRBV7-9	-	TRBJ2-1	-	CASSLDAISNEQFF	TGTGCCAGCAGCTTAGACGCGATTAGCAATGAGCAGTTCTTC
TRBV2	-	TRBJ2-7	once	CASSGSGLSYEQYF	TGTGCCAGCAGTGGCAGCGGGTTATCCTACGAGCAGTACTTC
TRBV19	-	TRBJ1-1	-	CASSILPGTEAFF	TGTGCCAGTAGTATTTTGCCCGGGACTGAAGCTTTCTTT
TRBV6-9	TRBD1	TRBJ2-3	-	CASSSYSDRALTQYF	TGTGCCAGCAGTTCCTACTCGGACAGGGCCCTTACGCAGTATTTT
TRBV30	-	TRBJ1-2	-	CAWSVQGRPYGYTF	TGTGCCTGGAGTGTACAGGGACGGCCCTATGGCTACACCTTC
TRBV28	TRBD1	TRBJ1-2	-	CATSGTGEEEGYTF	TGTGCCACCTCAGGGACAGGGGAGGAGGAGGGCTACACCTTC
TRBV7-9	-	TRBJ1-4	-	CASSPDGQFNEKLFF	TGTGCCAGCAGCCCAGACGGACAGTTTAATGAAAAACTGTTTTTT
TRBV25-1	-	TRBJ2-5	-	CASSVYREQETQYF	TGTGCCAGCAGTGTCTACCGGGAACAAGAGACCCAGTACTTC
TRBV5-6	-	TRBJ1-4	-	CASSLWQTATNEKLFF	TGTGCCAGCAGCTTGTGGCAGACAGCAACTAATGAAAAACTGTTTTTT
TRBV28	-	TRBJ1-2	once	CASSGQGRGDGYTF	TGTGCCAGCAGCGGTCAGGGGAGAGGCGATGGCTACACCTTC
TRBV5-1	-	TRBJ1-1	-	CASSLDGAHTEAFF	TGCGCCAGCAGCTTGGATGGGGCGCACACTGAAGCTTTCTTT
TRBV7-2	TRBD1	TRBJ1-2	few	CASSQQGAPGYTF	TGTGCCAGCAGCCAACAGGGGGCGCCTGGCTACACCTTC
TRBV30	-	TRBJ1-5	-	CAWSVRQADQPQHF	TGTGCCTGGAGTGTACGTCAGGCTGATCAGCCCCAGCATTTT
TRBV10-1	TRBD1	TRBJ2-4	few	CASSESYRGRNIQYF	TGCGCCAGCAGTGAGTCGTACAGGGGGCGGAACATTCAGTACTTC
TRBV18	-	TRBJ2-7	-	CASSPGSGTYEQYF	TGTGCCAGCTCACCCGGTTCCGGTACCTACGAGCAGTACTTC
TRBV30	TRBD2	TRBJ2-3	-	CAWGSKTSDYTDTQYF	TGTGCCTGGGGGAGTAAGACTAGCGACTACACAGATACGCAGTATTTT
TRBV5-6	-	TRBJ1-1	-	CASYRYWINTEAFF	TGTGCCAGTTACAGATACTGGATTAACACTGAAGCTTTCTTT
TRBV4-1	-	TRBJ1-5	-	CASSAGGYGNQPQHF	TGCGCCAGCAGCGCGGGAGGGTATGGCAATCAGCCCCAGCATTTT
TRBV4-3	-	TRBJ1-4	few	CASSQDPAGRFLTNEKLFF	TGCGCCAGCAGCCAAGATCCGGCAGGGAGGTTTTTGACTAATGAAAAACTGTTTTTT
TRBV18	-	TRBJ1-6	few	CASSPGSGNSPLHF	TGTGCCAGCTCACCAGGGTCAGGAAATTCACCCCTCCACTTT
TRBV11-2	TRBD1	TRBJ1-6	-	CASSLVAGGPPLHF	TGTGCCAGCAGCCTCGTCGCAGGGGGCCCTCCCCTCCACTTT
TRBV18	TRBD1	TRBJ1-1	-	CASSQSGTGGERGTEAFF	TGTGCCAGCTCACAATCCGGGACAGGGGGCGAACGGGGCACTGAAGCTTTCTTT
TRBV21-1	-	TRBJ1-5	-	CASSLQGAFSNQPQHF	TGTGCCAGCAGCCTACAGGGGGCGTTTAGCAATCAGCCCCAGCATTTT
TRBV28	-	TRBJ1-1	-	CASMGLPDTEAFF	TGTGCCAGCATGGGCCTACCGGACACTGAAGCTTTCTTT
TRBV7-9	TRBD1	TRBJ1-2	-	CASSFSTGTYGYTF	TGTGCCAGCAGCTTTTCGACAGGGACCTATGGCTACACCTTC
TRBV7-3	-	TRBJ2-3	once	CASSFAGPGEGTQYF	TGTGCCAGCAGCTTCGCGGGACCGGGGGAAGGTACGCAGTATTTT
TRBV5-8	-	TRBJ1-2	-	CASSLAPFDSYGYTF	TGTGCCAGCAGCTTGGCCCCATTTGATAGTTATGGCTACACCTTC
TRBV18	TRBD2	TRBJ2-1	-	CASSEVGGGASEQFF	TGTGCCAGCTCAGAGGTAGGCGGGGGGGCGTCTGAGCAGTTCTTC
TRBV6-5	-	TRBJ1-1	-	CASSYSLEVHTEAFF	TGTGCCAGCAGTTACTCGTTGGAGGTACACACTGAAGCTTTCTTT
TRBV7-6	-	TRBJ2-3	-	CASSSTGINTDTQYF	TGTGCCAGCAGCTCAACCGGGATTAACACAGATACGCAGTATTTT
TRBV7-9	-	TRBJ1-1	few	CASSLNSGQDEAFF	TGTGCCAGCAGCTTAAACTCAGGACAAGATGAAGCTTTCTTT
TRBV7-7	TRBD2	TRBJ2-3	-	CASSPTSATDTQYF	TGTGCTAGCAGCCCCACTAGCGCCACAGATACGCAGTATTTT
TRBV7-2	-	TRBJ2-5	-	CASSLAGGRVTQYF	TGTGCCAGCAGCTTAGCGGGGGGGCGAGTGACCCAGTACTTC
TRBV9	TRBD1	TRBJ2-2	few	CASSVLLGQGGTGELFF	TGTGCCAGCAGCGTACTTTTAGGACAGGGCGGCACCGGGGAGCTGTTTTTT
TRBV7-9	TRBD1	TRBJ1-1	-	CASSLTGDMNTEAFF	TGTGCCAGCAGCCTTACAGGGGACATGAACACTGAAGCTTTCTTT
TRBV6-6	TRBD2	TRBJ2-3	-	CASSSKREGSDTQYF	TGTGCCAGCAGCTCGAAGCGGGAGGGCTCAGATACGCAGTATTTT
TRBV2	-	TRBJ2-3	-	CASSFSGTSGAQYF	TGTGCCAGCAGTTTCTCCGGGACTTCCGGGGCGCAGTATTTT
TRBV14	-	TRBJ2-7	-	CASSPAGVTYEQYF	TGTGCCAGCAGCCCCGCAGGTGTCACCTACGAGCAGTACTTC
TRBV7-9	TRBD2	TRBJ2-1	once	CASRGTSGYNEQFF	TGTGCCAGCAGAGGGACTAGCGGGTACAATGAGCAGTTCTTC
TRBV6-6	TRBD1	TRBJ1-1	-	CASSFDRGGKGFF	TGTGCCAGCAGCTTTGACAGGGGGGGAAAGGGTTTCTTT
TRBV9	TRBD1	TRBJ2-7	few	CASSVSRDRGLAYEQYF	TGTGCCAGCAGCGTCTCCCGGGACAGGGGGTTGGCCTACGAGCAGTACTTC
TRBV2	-	TRBJ2-5	-	CASSWTEQETQYF	TGTGCCAGCAGTTGGACAGAACAAGAGACCCAGTACTTC
TRBV20-1	-	TRBJ1-2	-	CSASRQAYGYTF	TGCAGTGCTAGTAGACAGGCCTACGGCTACACCTTC
TRBV7-2	-	TRBJ1-5	-	CASTPSERVQPQHF	TGTGCCAGCACCCCTAGCGAACGCGTCCAGCCCCAGCATTTT